One and the same sample provided the 23 T cell receptor beta chains below, sequenced in a study of cytomegalovirus exposure and HLA in healthy donors. Assay: immunoSEQ multiplex PCR; the TCRdb copy retains only in-frame clones and omits some. The repertoire includes roughly 250,000 clones, nearly 90% of them detected once, and 0.3% to 0.4% sits in the top ten. Sequencing was performed on PBMCs. The receptor set was obtained from a young woman in good health and CMV-seronegative.

The chain's CDR3 is CASSPRDRPTYGYTF. In DNA, the CDR3 is TGTGCCAGCAGTCCGAGGGACAGGCCCACCTATGGCTACACCTTC. The rearrangement links TRBV6-5 to TRBJ1-2; 8 bases fit TRBD1. V gave up 5 bases and J gave up 4 bases; unmatched junction bases: 9. This CDR3 is 15 amino acids long. The germline V gene encodes CDR1 MNHEY and CDR2 SVGAGI.

V usage is TRBV7-6 and J usage is TRBJ2-7, with 10 bases lining up with TRBD1. Trimming cost V 3 bases and J 4 bases; bases outside gene matches: 6. This CDR3 is 15 amino acids long. The V gene's germline CDR1 is SGHVS and CDR2 FNYEAQ. CDR3 residues: CASSLGQGTSYEQYF. The CDR3 DNA follows: TGTGCCAGCAGCTTGGGACAGGGGACATCTTACGAGCAGTACTTC.

The chain employs TRBV5-1 and TRBJ1-1, with D possibly TRBD1 on 6 matching bases. CDR1 and CDR2 (germline): SGHRS, YFSETQ. This CDR3 has 14 residues. Trimming took 4 bases from V and 5 from J, leaving 15 bases between them. DNA of the CDR3: TGCGCCAGCAGCCCCGGAGGGGGGGGGACTGAAGCTTTCTTT. Encoded protein: CASSPGGGGTEAFF.

V and J are TRBV18 and TRBJ1-5, with D possibly being TRBD1 (6 bases). The CDR3 is 17 amino acids. V was trimmed by 0 bases and J by 4 bases, leaving 16 bases between them. CDR1 and CDR2 (germline): KGHSH, LQKENI. This CDR3 is CASSPPNGGGSNQPQHF. The CDR3 DNA is TGTGCCAGCTCACCACCGAATGGGGGCGGTTCGAATCAGCCCCAGCATTTT.

Only a few counts were recorded for this clone. This rearrangement joins TRBV6-1 to TRBJ2-3; 7 nucleotides line up with TRBD1. V dropped 3 bases and J dropped 4; count of bases not matched to a gene: 4. The length of the CDR3 is 14 residues. Germline V CDR1 and CDR2: MNHNS, SASEGT. This chain's CDR3 is CASSERDSPDTQYF. The CDR3 coding sequence is TGTGCCAGCAGTGAGAGGGACAGCCCAGATACGCAGTATTTT.

The V call is TRBV6-6, the J call TRBJ2-6, with D perhaps matching TRBD1 (5 bases). CDR1 is MNHNY and CDR2 is SVGAGI in the germline V gene (reference sequence). CDR3 size: 15 residues. Trimming took off 4 bases at V and 0 bases at J, with 7 bases between the two ends. CDR3 bases: TGTGCCAGCAGTTCTGACAGCTCTGGGGCCAACGTCCTGACTTTC. Translating it yields CASSSDSSGANVLTF.

The rearrangement links TRBV2 to TRBJ2-1; D ambiguous. This CDR3 region has 10 residues. With 4 bases removed from V and 9 bases from J, the gap between germline ends came to 4 bases. Germline CDR1 reads SNHLY; CDR2 reads FYNNEI. In nucleotides, the CDR3 is TGTGCCAGCAGTGCCAGTGAGCAGTTCTTC. Translation: CASSASEQFF.

V and J are TRBV2 and TRBJ1-1, with TRBD1 identical over 10 bases. The CDR3 is 14 residues long. The V gene end was trimmed by 6 bases and the J gene end by 4 bases; junction bases not matched to a gene: 5. Germline V gene sequence: CDR1 SNHLY, CDR2 FYNNEI. The CDR3 DNA is TGTGCCAGCAGCGCAGGGACAGGGGCCACTGAAGCTTTCTTT. It codes for CASSAGTGATEAFF.

This chain connects TRBV7-2 to TRBJ1-2; D possibly corresponds to TRBD1 (5 bases). The germline CDR1 and CDR2 sequences are SGHTA and FQGNSA. With 4 bases removed from V and 5 bases from J, the gap between germline ends came to 14 bases. This CDR3 region has 14 residues. The DNA of the CDR3 is TGTGCCAGCAGCTCCTCCAGCAGGGCGTATGGCTACACCTTC. It yields the protein CASSSSSRAYGYTF. Complete variable domain (other parts from reference TRBV7-2 and TRBJ1-2): GAGVSQSPSNKVTEKGKDVELRCDPISGHTALYWYRQSLGQGLEFLIYFQGNSAPDKSGLPSDRFSAERTGGSVSTLTIQRTQQEDSAVYLCASSSSSRAYGYTFGSGTRLTVV.

This chain uses TRBV25-1 with TRBJ2-7; TRBD2 agrees at 9 bases. There are 15 residues in the CDR3. V lost 0 bases to trimming and J lost 6 bases; unmatched junction nucleotides: 6. CDR1 is MGHDK, CDR2 SYGVNS, per germline. In DNA form, the CDR3 reads TGTGCCAGCAGTGAATACCCTAGCGGGGAGCCCGAGCAGTACTTC. Translated: CASSEYPSGEPEQYF.

The chain is built from TRBV20-1 and TRBJ2-1; the D is unclear. V was trimmed by 4 bases and J by 2 bases, leaving 3 bases between them. Germline V gives CDR1 DFQATT, CDR2 SNEGSKA (reference sequence). This CDR3 is built from 11 residues. The DNA of the CDR3 is TGCAGTGCTACAGCCTACAATGAGCAGTTCTTC. This sequence encodes CSATAYNEQFF.

J is TRBJ1-1 and V is TRBV2; 9 bases align to TRBD1. Trimming at V came to 8 bases and at J to 8 bases, leaving 12 bases not matched to a gene. The CDR3 runs 14 residues. The germline V gene encodes CDR1 SNHLY and CDR2 FYNNEI. The CDR3 DNA follows: TGTGCCAGCCGGGAGGGACAGGGAGGATCCGAAGCTTTCTTT. It specifies CASREGQGGSEAFF.

The chain uses TRBV7-2 and TRBJ1-2, with D perhaps matching TRBD1 (6 bases). Looked up from germline, CDR1 is SGHTA and CDR2 is FQGNSA. V lost 1 base and J lost 2, with 11 bases in between. The CDR3 totals 15 residues. CDR3 residues: CASSLVTGINYGYTF. CDR3 DNA: TGTGCCAGCAGCTTAGTTACAGGGATCAACTATGGCTACACCTTC.

V gene TRBV19 combines with J gene TRBJ1-5; a possible D gene is TRBD1 (6 bases). The V end lost 6 bases, the J end lost 0 bases, and 15 bases lay between the germline ends. The CDR3 length is 16 residues. CDR1 is LNHDA, CDR2 SQIVND, per germline (reference sequence). The CDR3 region has the DNA TGTGCCAGTAGAGGGGGAGGGGTATATAGCAATCAGCCCCAGCATTTT. The encoded protein is CASRGGGVYSNQPQHF.

This sequence joins TRBV4-1 and TRBJ1-1; no definite D call. Germline CDR1 and CDR2: MGHRA and YSYEKL. V was cut by 4 bases and J by 5 bases, with 11 bases left in between. This CDR3 spans 13 amino acids. CDR3 in amino acids: CASSPIGWTEAFF. The CDR3 DNA follows: TGCGCCAGCAGCCCCATCGGGTGGACTGAAGCTTTCTTT.

This clone has just a few counts. V usage is TRBV30 and J usage is TRBJ2-7; 8 nucleotides agree with TRBD1. Germline CDR1 and CDR2: GTSNPN and SVGIG (reference sequence). V lost 5 bases to trimming and J lost 3 bases; unmatched junction nucleotides: 0. This CDR3 is built from 11 residues. As DNA, the CDR3 is TGTGCCTGGGGACAGGGCTACGAGCAGTACTTC. Translated, it gives CAWGQGYEQYF.

This chain connects TRBV5-1 to TRBJ1-2; no clear D gene. Germline CDR1 is SGHRS and CDR2 is YFSETQ. V was cut by 2 bases and J by 5 bases, with 10 bases left in between. CDR3 length: 13 amino acids. The DNA for the CDR3 is TGCGCCAGCAGCTTAGGACTGCAATATGGCTACACCTTC. Its protein is CASSLGLQYGYTF. The variable domain in full, with the rest retrieved from reference TRBV5-1 and TRBJ1-2, is KAGVTQTPRYLIKTRGQQVTLSCSPISGHRSVSWYQQTPGQGLQFLFEYFSETQRNKGNFPGRFSGRQFSNSRSEMNVSTLELGDSALYLCASSLGLQYGYTFGSGTRLTVV.

This clone is a singleton in its sample. CDR3 DNA sequence: TGTGCCAGTAGTATTCGATCGGGGAGACCCTACAATGAGCAGTTCTTC. This gives the protein CASSIRSGRPYNEQFF. The chain employs TRBV19 and TRBJ2-1, with a possible D match to TRBD2 (5 bases). Looked up from germline, CDR1 is LNHDA and CDR2 is SQIVND (reference sequence). There are 16 residues in the CDR3. Trimming stripped 3 bases from V and 2 bases from J, with 14 bases between. Together with reference TRBV19 and TRBJ2-1, the CDR3 gives the full variable domain: DGGITQSPKYLFRKEGQNVTLSCEQNLNHDAMYWYRQDPGQGLRLIYYSQIVNDFQKGDIAEGYSVSREKKESFPLTVTSAQKNPTAFYLCASSIRSGRPYNEQFFGPGTRLTVL.

The V call is TRBV7-8, the J call TRBJ2-7, with 8 nucleotides matching TRBD2. Germline values: CDR1 SGHVS, CDR2 FQNEAQ. With 5 bases clipped from V and 6 bases from J, the junction kept 9 bases outside the gene matches. The CDR3 has 14 amino acids. The CDR3 coding sequence is TGTGCCAGCAGCACGCTTCGGGGGGGTACCGAGCAGTACGTC. Amino acid sequence: CASSTLRGGTEQYV.

This chain links TRBV5-4 with TRBJ1-2; 8 nucleotides agree with TRBD1. Germline trimming cut 0 bases from V and 8 bases from J; bases unmatched to any gene: 6. Germline CDR1 and CDR2: SGHNT and YYREEE (reference sequence). The CDR3 consists of 14 residues. This CDR3 reads CASSLVGDRWGYTF. The CDR3 nucleotides are TGTGCCAGCAGCTTGGTAGGGGACAGGTGGGGCTACACCTTC.

This sequence joins TRBV28 and TRBJ2-3, with D possibly matching TRBD2 (7 bases). CDR3 size: 15 residues. In germline, CDR1 is MDHEN, CDR2 SYDVKM. Trimming removed 8 bases from V and 2 bases from J, with 17 bases in between. The DNA for the CDR3 is TGTGCCAGCTGGGAGGCGGGGGCGAACACAGATACGCAGTATTTT. Its translation: CASWEAGANTDTQYF. Drawing the rest from reference TRBV28 and TRBJ2-3, the complete variable domain is DVKVTQSSRYLVKRTGEKVFLECVQDMDHENMFWYRQDPGLGLRLIYFSYDVKMKEKGDIPEGYSVSREKKERFSLILESASTNQTSMYLCASWEAGANTDTQYFGPGTRLTVL.

This chain connects TRBV28 to TRBJ1-2; weak D call: TRBD1 (5 bases). The CDR3 sequence is 15 residues long. Germline V gives CDR1 MDHEN, CDR2 SYDVKM. With 3 bases removed from V and 4 bases from J, the gap between germline ends came to 15 bases. The CDR3: CASSFQGAEIYGYTF. As DNA, the CDR3 is TGTGCCAGCAGTTTCCAGGGCGCAGAAATCTATGGCTACACCTTC.

The rearrangement joins TRBV6-5 to TRBJ1-5; D unresolved. This CDR3 has 13 amino acids. The germline V gene has CDR1 MNHEY and CDR2 SVGAGI. Trimming cost V 3 bases and J 4 bases, with 7 bases left between them. Written as DNA, the CDR3 is TGTGCCAGCAGTTATTCTTTGAATCAGCCCCAGCATTTT. Translating it yields CASSYSLNQPQHF.